The 32 T cell receptor beta chains below come from one sample, sequenced in a study of CD8 T cells in Susac syndrome. After extraction with the RNeasy kit, 0.5 to 1 ug of the RNA was reverse transcribed using random hexamers. TCRdb passed the immunoSEQ multiplex PCR reads through MiXCR, listing each CDR3 protein once. The sample contains some 110,000 distinct CDR3 sequences, approximately 93% of which appear only once. Sequencing was carried out using CD8+ T cells from PBMCs. The receptors derive from a human donor with multiple sclerosis.

The chain joins TRBV27 to TRBJ1-2; 10 bases fit TRBD1. From germline, CDR1 is MNHEY and CDR2 SMNVEV (reference sequence). Trimming cost V 10 bases and J 6 bases; bases outside gene matches: 5. The CDR3 totals 12 residues. CDR3 sequence: CAIRTGGNGYTF. CDR3 DNA sequence: TGTGCCATTCGGACAGGGGGTAATGGCTACACCTTC.

This chain connects TRBV5-1 to TRBJ1-2; 8 bases align to TRBD1. The CDR3 loop spans 14 amino acids. J gave up 7 bases and V 1 base, and 6 bases lay outside the gene matches. Germline V gene lookup returns CDR1 SGHRS and CDR2 YFSETQ. The CDR3 DNA is TGCGCCAGCAGCTTGTCAGGGGGCTCGGGTGGCTACACCTTC. Encoded protein: CASSLSGGSGGYTF.

V is TRBV28 and J is TRBJ2-2; TRBD1 matches at 7 bases. The CDR3 is 15 amino acids. Germline V CDR1 and CDR2: MDHEN, SYDVKM. Trimming removed 3 bases from V and 5 bases from J; junction bases left unmatched: 6. CDR3 region: CASSFRDRVTGELFF. The CDR3 region has the DNA TGTGCCAGCAGTTTCAGGGACAGAGTAACCGGGGAGCTGTTTTTT.

This clonotype was found once. This chain uses TRBV7-9 with TRBJ2-5; 13 bases line up with TRBD2. The CDR3 is made up of 17 amino acids. Germline V lookup: CDR1 SEHNR, CDR2 FQNEAQ (reference sequence). V trimming: 2 bases; J trimming: 4 bases; junction bases outside the gene matches: 7. The CDR3 nucleotides read TGTGCCAGCAGCTTACACCGGACTAGCGGGAGTGGAGAGACCCAGTACTTC. Translation: CASSLHRTSGSGETQYF.

The chain carries TRBV24-1 and TRBJ2-2; 8 nucleotides align to TRBD2. The V segment lost 5 bases and the J segment 3 bases; nucleotides outside the gene matches: 4. Per germline, CDR1 KGHDR and CDR2 SFDVKD. The CDR3 extends over 15 amino acids. In nucleotides, the CDR3 is TGTGCCACCAGTGCGCGGGGGGCCTACACCGGGGAGCTGTTTTTT. Translation: CATSARGAYTGELFF.

The rearrangement links TRBV7-9 to TRBJ2-2; 7 bases match TRBD2. This CDR3 region has 14 residues. Germline CDR1 is SEHNR and CDR2 is FQNEAQ (reference sequence). Trimming removed 5 bases from V and 6 bases from J; junction bases left unmatched: 6. The CDR3 here is CASSPRLAPGELFF. The CDR3 DNA reads as TGTGCCAGCAGCCCCCGACTAGCCCCCGGGGAGCTGTTTTTT. The full variable domain, in which reference TRBV7-9 and TRBJ2-2 provide the parts outside the CDR3, is DTGVSQNPRHKITKRGQNVTFRCDPISEHNRLYWYRQTLGQGPEFLTYFQNEAQLEKSRLLSDRFSAERPKGSFSTLEIQRTEQGDSAMYLCASSPRLAPGELFFGEGSRLTVL.

The V gene is TRBV29-1, the J gene TRBJ2-2; D not resolved. Germline CDR1 reads SQVTM; CDR2 reads ANQGSEA. Trimming shortened V by 5 bases and J by 0 bases, and 10 bases separated the two germline ends. This CDR3 is built from 14 residues. CDR3 region: CSVRWDSNTGELFF. The DNA for the CDR3 is TGCAGCGTTCGGTGGGATTCGAACACCGGGGAGCTGTTTTTT.

This chain uses TRBV7-8 with TRBJ2-1, with a tentative D call TRBD2 (7 bases). Germline loops: CDR1 SGHVS, CDR2 FQNEAQ. This CDR3 is 14 amino acids long. Between the trimmed V and J ends, which lost 0 bases and 6 bases, there was a span of 9 bases. CDR3 sequence (DNA): TGTGCCAGCAGCTTAGCGGGAGGGGGCAATGAGCAGTTCTTC. It yields the protein CASSLAGGGNEQFF.

The chain combines TRBV28 with TRBJ2-7; D may correspond to TRBD1 or TRBD2 (5 bases each). The CDR3 sequence is 12 residues long. Germline V lookup: CDR1 MDHEN, CDR2 SYDVKM. Trimming cost V 7 bases and J 5 bases, with 12 bases left between them. The CDR3 sequence: CASNGDANEQYF. The CDR3 bases are TGTGCCAGCAATGGGGACGCGAACGAGCAGTACTTC.

In its sample, this clonotype was seen once. J is TRBJ2-1 and V is TRBV14; 7 bases are a match to TRBD2. CDR3 length equals 15 residues. V dropped 7 bases and J dropped 1; count of bases not matched to a gene: 7. Germline CDR1 reads SGHDN; CDR2 reads FVKESK. The CDR3 is CASTKAGYSYNEQFF. The DNA for the CDR3 is TGTGCCAGCACCAAAGCGGGATATTCCTACAATGAGCAGTTCTTC.

This clonotype occurred a few times. This chain links TRBV2 with TRBJ2-1; possible D gene TRBD1, 6 bases. The length of the CDR3 is 13 residues. Germline assignment: CDR1 SNHLY and CDR2 FYNNEI. Trimming removed 7 bases at V and 6 bases at J, with 13 bases between. CDR3 DNA: TGTGCCAGCAAGGGACAAGTCGGCAATGAGCAGTTCTTC. It codes for CASKGQVGNEQFF.

V usage is TRBV13 and J usage is TRBJ1-1, with 8 bases matching TRBD1. V trimming: 5 bases; J trimming: 1 base; junction bases outside the gene matches: 3. This CDR3 has 14 amino acids. The germline gives CDR1 PRHDT, CDR2 FYEKMQ (reference sequence). CDR3 residues: CASSLTGANTEAFF. Here the CDR3 DNA reads TGTGCCAGCAGCCTGACAGGGGCGAACACTGAAGCTTTCTTT.

The chain couples TRBV9 to TRBJ2-2; D ambiguous. Germline V lookup: CDR1 SGDLS, CDR2 YYNGEE. This CDR3 is built from 13 residues. Between the trimmed V and J ends, which lost 0 bases and 5 bases, there was a span of 5 bases. The CDR3 sequence: CASSVGLTGELFF. CDR3 sequence (DNA): TGTGCCAGCAGCGTAGGTCTTACCGGGGAGCTGTTTTTT.

V and J are TRBV6-5 and TRBJ2-1; no firm D call. This CDR3 is built from 13 residues. Trimming removed 4 bases at V and 9 bases at J, with 13 bases between. The germline V gene has CDR1 MNHEY and CDR2 SVGAGI. CDR3 coding DNA: TGTGCCAGCAGTTTCCTCAAGGGTGCTGAGCAGTTCTTC. Translation gives CASSFLKGAEQFF.

This clonotype was seen a single time. This chain joins TRBV20-1 and TRBJ2-7, with 8 positions matching TRBD2. Germline trimming cut 1 base from V and 2 bases from J; bases unmatched to any gene: 13. The CDR3 length is 17 residues. Germline CDR1 is DFQATT and CDR2 is SNEGSKA (reference sequence). The CDR3 DNA follows: TGCAGTGCTAGAGGGCGGGGAGGAGCGGGGGCCACCTACGAGCAGTACTTC. It specifies CSARGRGGAGATYEQYF.

The chain has TRBV20-1 and TRBJ1-1; TRBD1 matches at 7 bases. The CDR3 runs to 17 residues. From germline, CDR1 is DFQATT and CDR2 SNEGSKA (reference sequence). J gave up 5 bases and V 0 bases, and 15 bases lay outside the gene matches. In DNA, the CDR3 is TGCAGTGCTAGAGATCGGGGAGGTAGGGGGCAAGATACTGAAGCTTTCTTT. Protein product: CSARDRGGRGQDTEAFF.

This chain links TRBV6-5 with TRBJ1-2; TRBD1 aligns across 9 bases. CDR1 is MNHEY, CDR2 SVGAGI, per germline. CDR3 size: 15 residues. The J segment lost 4 bases and the V segment lost 0 bases, leaving 3 bases of the junction unmatched. The CDR3 sequence is CASSYSQGAGYGYTF. DNA of the CDR3: TGTGCCAGCAGTTACTCACAGGGGGCCGGCTATGGCTACACCTTC.

CDR3 sequence: CSVVTGEAFF. CDR3 nucleotide sequence: TGCAGCGTTGTGACCGGTGAAGCTTTCTTT. The chain employs TRBV29-1 and TRBJ1-1; D remains unclear. The CDR3 spans 10 residues. CDR1 SQVTM and CDR2 ANQGSEA come from the germline V gene. With 4 bases removed from V and 7 bases from J, the gap between germline ends came to 7 bases.

The rearrangement uses TRBV5-4 and TRBJ2-2, with 7 bases lining up with TRBD1. The CDR3 contains 13 residues. Germline trimming cut 7 bases from V and 1 base from J; bases unmatched to any gene: 1. Germline lookup yields CDR1 SGHNT and CDR2 YYREEE (reference sequence). The CDR3 coding sequence is TGTGCCAGCCGGGACAGGAACACCGGGGAGCTGTTTTTT. Amino acids: CASRDRNTGELFF.

V is TRBV6-2 or TRBV6-3 and J is TRBJ1-5; D gene uncertain. The CDR3 runs 12 residues. Trimming removed 2 bases from V and 12 bases from J, with 11 bases in between. Germline CDR1 and CDR2: MNHEY and SVGEGT. The CDR3 loop is CASSYNREVQHF. The CDR3 DNA follows: TGTGCCAGCAGTTACAATAGGGAGGTCCAGCATTTT.

This rearrangement joins TRBV27 to TRBJ2-1, with TRBD2 as a possible D gene (5 bases). The CDR3 is 16 amino acids. CDR1 and CDR2 from the germline V gene are MNHEY and SMNVEV (reference sequence). The V end was cut by 1 base, the J end by 5 bases, with 15 bases between. CDR3 region: CASSLLSLGLDNEQFF. The DNA of the CDR3 is TGTGCCAGCAGTTTATTGTCCCTTGGACTGGACAATGAGCAGTTCTTC.

The V gene is TRBV25-1, the J gene TRBJ2-2; either TRBD1 or TRBD2 may fit D (5 bases each). This CDR3 has 15 amino acids. Trimming removed 0 bases from V and 7 bases from J, with 12 bases in between. The germline V gene encodes CDR1 MGHDK and CDR2 SYGVNS. The CDR3 nucleotides read TGTGCCAGCAGTGAATACAGGGAGAAATTCGGGGAGCTGTTTTTT. Amino acids: CASSEYREKFGELFF.

V usage is TRBV9 and J usage is TRBJ2-2; D is uncertain. CDR3 length: 13 residues. Germline loops: CDR1 SGDLS, CDR2 YYNGEE. V was trimmed by 3 bases and J by 5 bases, leaving 8 bases between them. The CDR3, as DNA: TGTGCCAGCAGCGACTTAACAACCGGGGAGCTGTTTTTT. This encodes CASSDLTTGELFF.

The V and J genes are TRBV23-1 and TRBJ2-7; perhaps D is TRBD1 or TRBD2 (6 bases each). TRBV23-1 is an ORF, with its function uncertain. The V and J ends lost 10 bases and 1 base respectively, with 23 bases between them. This CDR3 comprises 16 residues. The CDR3 loop reads CAIQKGGPRGSYEQYV. CDR3 sequence (DNA): TGCGCCATTCAAAAGGGGGGCCCCAGGGGTTCCTACGAGCAGTACGTC.

V usage is TRBV13 and J usage is TRBJ1-5, with a possible D match to TRBD1 (5 bases). CDR3 length: 12 residues. The germline CDR1 and CDR2 sequences are PRHDT and FYEKMQ (reference sequence). V gave up 5 bases and J gave up 9 bases, with 11 bases separating them. CDR3 region: CASSLDGGPQHF. The CDR3 DNA follows: TGTGCCAGCAGCCTTGACGGGGGGCCCCAGCATTTT.

This clonotype was observed a single time. The rearrangement links TRBV5-1 to TRBJ2-7; perhaps TRBD1 as D (5 bases). This CDR3 comprises 12 residues. The V end lost 5 bases, the J end lost 4 bases, and 10 bases lay between the germline ends. The germline V gene has CDR1 SGHRS and CDR2 YFSETQ. CDR3 nucleotides: TGCGCCAGCAGTGCTGACAGATACGAGCAGTACTTC. It yields the protein CASSADRYEQYF. The entire variable domain, with the rest obtained from reference TRBV5-1 and TRBJ2-7, is as follows: KAGVTQTPRYLIKTRGQQVTLSCSPISGHRSVSWYQQTPGQGLQFLFEYFSETQRNKGNFPGRFSGRQFSNSRSEMNVSTLELGDSALYLCASSADRYEQYFGPGTRLTVT.

The gene calls are TRBV5-6 and TRBJ2-7; tentatively, D is TRBD1 or TRBD2 (5 bases each). CDR1 and CDR2 from the germline V gene are SGHDT and YYEEEE. This CDR3 is built from 15 residues. V lost 4 bases and J 2 bases, leaving 16 bases between the germline ends. The DNA for the CDR3 is TGTGCCAGCAGCCCCGCCGGGGCGGGTACCTACGAGCAGTACTTC. Residues: CASSPAGAGTYEQYF. The whole variable domain, filled in from reference TRBV5-6 and TRBJ2-7, reads DAGVTQSPTHLIKTRGQQVTLRCSPKSGHDTVSWYQQALGQGPQFIFQYYEEEERQRGNFPDRFSGHQFPNYSSELNVNALLLGDSALYLCASSPAGAGTYEQYFGPGTRLTVT.

The V call is TRBV4-1, the J call TRBJ1-4, with TRBD1 matching 9 bases. The V and J ends lost 3 bases and 7 bases, in that order; junction bases with no gene match: 3. The CDR3 spans 14 residues. CDR1 and CDR2 (germline): MGHRA, YSYEKL. Written as DNA, the CDR3 is TGCGCCAGCAGCCAGGGACAGGGAGGTGAAAAACTGTTTTTT. Translated, it gives CASSQGQGGEKLFF.

V usage is TRBV20-1 and J usage is TRBJ2-2, with a weak D call TRBD1 (6 bases). The V end lost 6 bases, the J end lost 7 bases, and 18 bases lay between the germline ends. Germline CDR1 reads DFQATT; CDR2 reads SNEGSKA (reference sequence). This CDR3 comprises 14 residues. CDR3 residues: CSASKAARGGELFF. CDR3 DNA sequence: TGCAGTGCCAGCAAGGCTGCCAGGGGCGGGGAGCTGTTTTTT.

V and J are TRBV3-1 and TRBJ2-3; no firm D call. Trimming took 5 bases from V and 5 from J, leaving 11 bases between them. Looked up from germline, CDR1 is LGHDT and CDR2 is YNNKEL (reference sequence). The CDR3 length is 13 residues. The CDR3 is CASSSSTGDTQYF. CDR3 DNA: TGTGCCAGCAGCTCCTCGACTGGAGATACGCAGTATTTT.

J is TRBJ1-2 and V is TRBV9; D possibly corresponds to TRBD1 (5 bases). V lost 4 bases, J lost 6 bases, and 16 bases lay in between. Germline CDR1 is SGDLS and CDR2 is YYNGEE. This CDR3 is 14 amino acids long. The CDR3 sequence: CASSQEGVTDGYTF. The CDR3, as DNA: TGTGCCAGCAGCCAGGAGGGTGTGACAGATGGCTACACCTTC.

The chain links TRBV27 to TRBJ2-4; tentatively, D is TRBD2 (5 bases). Germline CDR1 is MNHEY and CDR2 is SMNVEV (reference sequence). Trimming stripped 2 bases from V and 0 bases from J, with 17 bases between. CDR3 length equals 18 residues. CDR3 region: CASSLGPGSPRAKNIQYF. The CDR3 coding sequence is TGTGCCAGCAGTTTAGGCCCGGGGAGCCCGAGAGCCAAAAACATTCAGTACTTC.